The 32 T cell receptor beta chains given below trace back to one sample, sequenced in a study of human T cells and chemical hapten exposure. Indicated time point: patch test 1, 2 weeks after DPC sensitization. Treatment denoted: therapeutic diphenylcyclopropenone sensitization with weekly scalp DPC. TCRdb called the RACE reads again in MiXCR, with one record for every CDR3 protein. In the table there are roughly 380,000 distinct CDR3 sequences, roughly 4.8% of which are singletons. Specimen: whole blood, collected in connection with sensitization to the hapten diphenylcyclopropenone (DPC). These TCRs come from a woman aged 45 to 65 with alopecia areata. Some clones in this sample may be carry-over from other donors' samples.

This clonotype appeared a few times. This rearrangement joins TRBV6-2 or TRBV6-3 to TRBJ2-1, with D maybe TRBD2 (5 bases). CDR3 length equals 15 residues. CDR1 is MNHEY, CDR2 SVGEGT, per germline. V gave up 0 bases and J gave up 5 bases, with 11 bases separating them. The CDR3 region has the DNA TGTGCCAGCAGTTACTCTGGCGGGCCAAACAATGAGCAGTTCTTC. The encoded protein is CASSYSGGPNNEQFF.

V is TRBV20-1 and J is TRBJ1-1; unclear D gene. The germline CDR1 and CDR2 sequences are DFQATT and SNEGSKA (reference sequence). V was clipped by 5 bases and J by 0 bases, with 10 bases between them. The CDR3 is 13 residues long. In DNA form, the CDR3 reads TGCAGTGCTGGGAGGACGGTGAACACTGAAGCTTTCTTT. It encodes CSAGRTVNTEAFF.

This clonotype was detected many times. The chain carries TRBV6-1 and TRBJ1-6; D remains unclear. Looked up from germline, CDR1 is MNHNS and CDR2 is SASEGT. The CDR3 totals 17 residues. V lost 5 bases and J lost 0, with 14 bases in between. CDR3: CASSQRPEFSYNSPLHF. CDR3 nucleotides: TGTGCCAGCAGTCAACGACCGGAGTTCTCCTATAATTCACCCCTCCACTTT.

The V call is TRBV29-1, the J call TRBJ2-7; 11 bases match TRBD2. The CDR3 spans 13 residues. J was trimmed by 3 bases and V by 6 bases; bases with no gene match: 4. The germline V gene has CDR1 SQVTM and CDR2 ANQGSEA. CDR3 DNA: TGCAGCGTATCAGGACTAGCGGGCTACGAGCAGTACTTC. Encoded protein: CSVSGLAGYEQYF.

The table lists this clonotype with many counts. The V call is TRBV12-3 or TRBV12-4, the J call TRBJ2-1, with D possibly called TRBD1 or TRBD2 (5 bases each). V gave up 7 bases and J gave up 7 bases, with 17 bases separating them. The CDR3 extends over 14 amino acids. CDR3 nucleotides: TGTGCCAGCACCTGGGACGCCGGGGTGAATGAGCAGTTCTTC. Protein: CASTWDAGVNEQFF.

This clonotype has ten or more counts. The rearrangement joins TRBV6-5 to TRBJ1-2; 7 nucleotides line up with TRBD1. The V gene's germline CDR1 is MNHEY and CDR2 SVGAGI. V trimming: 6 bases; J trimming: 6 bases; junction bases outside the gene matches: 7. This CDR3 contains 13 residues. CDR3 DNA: TGTGCCAGCAGCATACAGGGGAGGGATGGCTACACCTTC. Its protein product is CASSIQGRDGYTF.

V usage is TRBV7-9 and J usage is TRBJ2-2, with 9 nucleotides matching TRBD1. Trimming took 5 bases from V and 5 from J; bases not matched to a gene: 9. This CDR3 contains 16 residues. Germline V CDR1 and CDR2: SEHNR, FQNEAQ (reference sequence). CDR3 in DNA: TGTGCCAGCAGCAGTCCCAGGGACAGGGTAACCGGGGAGCTGTTTTTT. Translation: CASSSPRDRVTGELFF.

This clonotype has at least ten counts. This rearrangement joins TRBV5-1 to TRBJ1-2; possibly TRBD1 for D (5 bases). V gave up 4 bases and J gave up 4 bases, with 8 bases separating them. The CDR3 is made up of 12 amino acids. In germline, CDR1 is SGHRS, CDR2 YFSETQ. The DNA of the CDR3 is TGCGCCAGCAGCAAAGACAGCTATGGCTACACCTTC. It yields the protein CASSKDSYGYTF.

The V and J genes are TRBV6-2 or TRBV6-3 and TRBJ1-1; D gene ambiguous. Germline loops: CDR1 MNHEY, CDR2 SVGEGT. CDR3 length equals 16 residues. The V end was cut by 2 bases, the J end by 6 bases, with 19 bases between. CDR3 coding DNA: TGTGCCAGCAGTTACGGCATTACCTACGTTGAGGCTGAAGCTTTCTTT. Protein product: CASSYGITYVEAEAFF.

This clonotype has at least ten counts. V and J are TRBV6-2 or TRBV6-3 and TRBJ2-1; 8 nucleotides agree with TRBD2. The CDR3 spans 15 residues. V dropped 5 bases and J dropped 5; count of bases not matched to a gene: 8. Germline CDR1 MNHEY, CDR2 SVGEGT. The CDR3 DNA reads TGTGCCAGCAGTGAAAGCGGGAGAGGGGACAATGAGCAGTTCTTC. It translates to CASSESGRGDNEQFF.

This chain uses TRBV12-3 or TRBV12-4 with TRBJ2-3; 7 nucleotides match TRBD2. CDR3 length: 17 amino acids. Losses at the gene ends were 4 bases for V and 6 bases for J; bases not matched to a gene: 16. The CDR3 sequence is CASSSTSGADLLDTQYF. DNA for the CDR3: TGTGCCAGCAGTTCCACGAGCGGGGCCGACCTTTTGGATACGCAGTATTTT.

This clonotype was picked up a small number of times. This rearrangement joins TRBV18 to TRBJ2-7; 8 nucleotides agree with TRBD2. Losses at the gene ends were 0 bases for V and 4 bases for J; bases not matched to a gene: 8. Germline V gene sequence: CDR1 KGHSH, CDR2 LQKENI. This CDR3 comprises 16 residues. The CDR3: CASSPPMGSGTYEQYF. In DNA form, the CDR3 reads TGTGCCAGCTCACCACCCATGGGTAGCGGGACTTACGAGCAGTACTTC.

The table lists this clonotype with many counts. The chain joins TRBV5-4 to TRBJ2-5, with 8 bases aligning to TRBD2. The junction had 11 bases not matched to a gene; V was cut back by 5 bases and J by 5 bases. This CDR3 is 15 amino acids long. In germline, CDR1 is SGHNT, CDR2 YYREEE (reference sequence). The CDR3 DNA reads TGTGCCAGCAGGCCGGGGGGGGGCAACGATGAGACCCAGTACTTC. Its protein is CASRPGGGNDETQYF.

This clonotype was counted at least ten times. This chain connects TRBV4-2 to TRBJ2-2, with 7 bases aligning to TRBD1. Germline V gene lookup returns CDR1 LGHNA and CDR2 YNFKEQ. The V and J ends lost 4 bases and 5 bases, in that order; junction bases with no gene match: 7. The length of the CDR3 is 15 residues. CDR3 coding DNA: TGTGCCAGCAGCCCCTACAGGGGTTCGACCGGGGAGCTGTTTTTT. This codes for CASSPYRGSTGELFF.

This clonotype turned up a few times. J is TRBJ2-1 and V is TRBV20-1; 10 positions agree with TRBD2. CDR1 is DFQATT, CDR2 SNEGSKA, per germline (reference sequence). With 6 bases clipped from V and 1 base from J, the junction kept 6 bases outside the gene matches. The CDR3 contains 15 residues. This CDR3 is CSARTSGQSYNEQFF. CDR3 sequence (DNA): TGCAGTGCCCGGACTAGCGGTCAATCCTACAATGAGCAGTTCTTC.

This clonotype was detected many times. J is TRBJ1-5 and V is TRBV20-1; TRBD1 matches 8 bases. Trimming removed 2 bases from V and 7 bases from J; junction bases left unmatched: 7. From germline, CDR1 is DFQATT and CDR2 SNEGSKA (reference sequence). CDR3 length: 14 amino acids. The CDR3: CSARQGATGQPQHF. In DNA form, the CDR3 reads TGCAGTGCTAGACAGGGGGCTACGGGGCAGCCCCAGCATTTT.

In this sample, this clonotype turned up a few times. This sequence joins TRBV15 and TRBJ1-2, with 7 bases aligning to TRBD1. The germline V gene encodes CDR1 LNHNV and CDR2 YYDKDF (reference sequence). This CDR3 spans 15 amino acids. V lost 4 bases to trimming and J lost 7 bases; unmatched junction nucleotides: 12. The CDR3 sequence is CATSKPGQLSFGYTF. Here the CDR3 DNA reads TGTGCCACCAGCAAACCGGGACAGCTCTCTTTTGGCTACACCTTC. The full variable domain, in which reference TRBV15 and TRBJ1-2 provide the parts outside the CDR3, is DAMVIQNPRYQVTQFGKPVTLSCSQTLNHNVMYWYQQKSSQAPKLLFHYYDKDFNNEADTPDNFQSRRPNTSFCFLDIRSPGLGDTAMYLCATSKPGQLSFGYTFGSGTRLTVV.

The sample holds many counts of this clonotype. This CDR3 is CASRTSMNTEAFF. Here the CDR3 DNA reads TGTGCCAGCAGAACGTCCATGAACACTGAAGCTTTCTTT. V usage is TRBV12-3 or TRBV12-4 and J usage is TRBJ1-1; no reliable D call. Trimming left V 6 bases short and J 0 bases short, with 8 bases between. The CDR3 runs to 13 residues.

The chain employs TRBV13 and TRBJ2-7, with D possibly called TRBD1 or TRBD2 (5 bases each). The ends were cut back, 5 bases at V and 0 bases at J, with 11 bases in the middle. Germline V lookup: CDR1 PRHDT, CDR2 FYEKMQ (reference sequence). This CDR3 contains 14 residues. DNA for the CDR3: TGTGCCAGCAGCCCAGGGACGACCTCCTACGAGCAGTACTTC. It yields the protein CASSPGTTSYEQYF.

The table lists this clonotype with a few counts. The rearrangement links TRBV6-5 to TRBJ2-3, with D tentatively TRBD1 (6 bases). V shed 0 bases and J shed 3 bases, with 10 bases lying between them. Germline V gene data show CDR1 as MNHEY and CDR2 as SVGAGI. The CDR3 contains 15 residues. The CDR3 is CASSYSDSLTDTQYF. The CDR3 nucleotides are TGTGCCAGCAGTTACTCGGACAGCCTAACAGATACGCAGTATTTT.

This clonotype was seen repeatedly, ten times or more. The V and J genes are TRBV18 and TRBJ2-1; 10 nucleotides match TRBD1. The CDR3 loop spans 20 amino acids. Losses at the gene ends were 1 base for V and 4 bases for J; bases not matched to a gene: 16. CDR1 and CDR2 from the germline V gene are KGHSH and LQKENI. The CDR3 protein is CASSPLTVGIQGQGYNEQFF. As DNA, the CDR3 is TGTGCCAGCTCACCACTTACGGTCGGGATTCAGGGACAGGGGTACAATGAGCAGTTCTTC.

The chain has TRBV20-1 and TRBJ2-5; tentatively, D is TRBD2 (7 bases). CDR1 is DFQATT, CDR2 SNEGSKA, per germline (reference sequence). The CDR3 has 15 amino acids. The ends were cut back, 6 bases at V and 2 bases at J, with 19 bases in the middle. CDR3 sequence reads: CSANGGQYKQETQYF. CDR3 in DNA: TGCAGTGCCAACGGGGGGCAATACAAGCAAGAGACCCAGTACTTC.

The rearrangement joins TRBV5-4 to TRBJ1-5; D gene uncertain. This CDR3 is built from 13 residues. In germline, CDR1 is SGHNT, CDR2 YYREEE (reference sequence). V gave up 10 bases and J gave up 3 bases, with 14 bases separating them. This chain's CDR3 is CAWSWADNQPQHF. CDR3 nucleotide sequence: TGTGCCTGGTCTTGGGCAGACAATCAGCCCCAGCATTTT.

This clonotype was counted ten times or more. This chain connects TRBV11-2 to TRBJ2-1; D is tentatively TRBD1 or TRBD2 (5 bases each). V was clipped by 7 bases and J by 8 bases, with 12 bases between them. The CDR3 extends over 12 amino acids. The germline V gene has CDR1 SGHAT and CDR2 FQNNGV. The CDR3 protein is CASTGPGDEQFF. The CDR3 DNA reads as TGTGCCAGCACGGGACCTGGCGATGAGCAGTTCTTC.

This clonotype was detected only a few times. CDR3 nucleotides: TGCAGTGCTAGAGATACTAGGACTAGCGGATCCTACGAGCAGTACTTC. Protein sequence: CSARDTRTSGSYEQYF. V gene TRBV20-1 combines with J gene TRBJ2-7, with 10 bases that match TRBD2. The trim removed 0 bases at V and 1 base at J, leaving 6 bases unmatched. The CDR3 loop spans 16 amino acids. Germline-derived CDR1 and CDR2 are DFQATT and SNEGSKA (reference sequence).

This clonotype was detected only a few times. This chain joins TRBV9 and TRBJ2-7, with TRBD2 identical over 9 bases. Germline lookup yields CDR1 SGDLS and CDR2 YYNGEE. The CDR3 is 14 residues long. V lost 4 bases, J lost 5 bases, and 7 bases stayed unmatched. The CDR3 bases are TGTGCCAGCAGCCTTAGCGGGAGTCTTCACGAGCAGTACTTC. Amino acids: CASSLSGSLHEQYF. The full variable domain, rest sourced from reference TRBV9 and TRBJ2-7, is DSGVTQTPKHLITATGQRVTLRCSPRSGDLSVYWYQQSLDQGLQFLIQYYNGEERAKGNILERFSAQQFPDLHSELNLSSLELGDSALYFCASSLSGSLHEQYFGPGTRLTVT.

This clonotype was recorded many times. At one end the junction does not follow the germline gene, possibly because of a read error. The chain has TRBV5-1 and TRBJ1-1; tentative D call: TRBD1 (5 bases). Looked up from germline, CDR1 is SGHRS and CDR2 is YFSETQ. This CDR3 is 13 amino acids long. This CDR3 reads CASSSTGNTEAFF. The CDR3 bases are TGTGCCAGCAGCTCCACAGGGAACACTGAAGCTTTCTTT.

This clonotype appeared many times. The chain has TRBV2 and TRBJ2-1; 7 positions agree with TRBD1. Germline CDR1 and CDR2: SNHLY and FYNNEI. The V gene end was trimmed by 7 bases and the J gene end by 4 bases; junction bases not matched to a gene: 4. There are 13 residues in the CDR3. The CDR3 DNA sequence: TGTGCCAGCAAGGGGACAGAGTACAATGAGCAGTTCTTC. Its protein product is CASKGTEYNEQFF.

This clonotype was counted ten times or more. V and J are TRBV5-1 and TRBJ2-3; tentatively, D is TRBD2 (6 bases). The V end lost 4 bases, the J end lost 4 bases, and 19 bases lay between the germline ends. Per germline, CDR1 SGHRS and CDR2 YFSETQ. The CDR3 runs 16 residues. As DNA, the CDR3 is TGCGCCAGCAGCCCCGTGGGGGGAATGGTGCCAGATACGCAGTATTTT. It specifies CASSPVGGMVPDTQYF.

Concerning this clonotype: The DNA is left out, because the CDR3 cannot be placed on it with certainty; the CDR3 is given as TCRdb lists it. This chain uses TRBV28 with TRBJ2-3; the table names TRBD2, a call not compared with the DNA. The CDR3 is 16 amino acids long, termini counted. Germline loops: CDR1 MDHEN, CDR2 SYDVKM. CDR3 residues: CASSLGTGVGTDTQYF.

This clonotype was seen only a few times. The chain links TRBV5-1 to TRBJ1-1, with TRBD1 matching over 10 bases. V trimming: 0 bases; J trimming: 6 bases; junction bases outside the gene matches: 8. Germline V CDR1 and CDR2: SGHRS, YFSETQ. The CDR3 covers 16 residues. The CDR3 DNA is TGCGCCAGCAGCTTGGGGAGACAGGGGGCTTTGGCTGAAGCTTTCTTT. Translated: CASSLGRQGALAEAFF.

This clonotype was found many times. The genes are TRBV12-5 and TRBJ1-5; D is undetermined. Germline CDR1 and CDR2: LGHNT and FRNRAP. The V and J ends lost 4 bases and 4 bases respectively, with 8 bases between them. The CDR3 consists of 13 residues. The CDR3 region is CASGSGPNQPQHF. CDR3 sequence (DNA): TGTGCTAGTGGTTCCGGGCCGAATCAGCCCCAGCATTTT.